This T cell receptor beta chain stems from a study of blood T cell repertoires in COVID-19. Looking at the study overall: PBMCs, B-cell-depleted T cells, or T cells were the source of the cDNA or gDNA that made up the material.

This study enrolled people aged about 18 to 100 from approximately 25 US geographic areas. This CDR3 has 15 amino acids. V lost 5 bases, J lost 8 bases, and 18 bases lay in between. Germline V gives CDR1 PRHDT, CDR2 FYEKMQ (reference sequence). Per the study methods: Estimation of nucleated cell counts relied on the amplification of reference gene primers. TCRdb keeps only in-frame clones here, not all; method: immunoSEQ multiplex PCR. D and trimming come from the DNA, and the V and J calls and clone size come from that table. The data hold around 200,000 clones, with over 75% observed a single time. Specimen: PBMCs or T cells enriched from blood (not recorded which). This clonotype was sampled from a woman aged 40 to 50 with acute COVID-19. The chain links TRBV13 to TRBJ2-2; a weak D match, TRBD2 (7 bases). CDR3 in DNA: TGTGCCAGCAGCCCAAATGCGGGGGCGCGGGGGGAGCTGTTTTTT. It is translated as CASSPNAGARGELFF.